This is a list of T cell receptor beta chains from one sample in a study of shared clonotypes between healthy human individuals. Assay: immunoSEQ multiplex PCR; the TCRdb copy retains only in-frame clones and omits some. The sample includes approximately 600,000 clones, 95% of them seen just once. The specimen was naive CD8+ T cells sorted from blood. The receptors come from a woman in her thirties in good health. Each CDR3 is given with its conserved first and last residue. The D gene is left open where the match is weak. Expanded clones are given a class, and other clones once, few, many or no size at all.

cdr3_nt cdr3_aa cdr3_length clone_size j_call v_call d_call
TGTGCCAGCAGTGGGGACACTTCTTTGACCCAGTACTTC CASSGDTSLTQYF 13 - TRBJ2-5 TRBV28 -
TGCGCCAGCAGCCAAGGCCCTGGGGAGCAGTACTTC CASSQGPGEQYF 12 few TRBJ2-7 TRBV4-1 -
TGTGCCAGCAGTGCCCGGGACAGGAGTAACAATGAGCAGTTCTTC CASSARDRSNNEQFF 15 - TRBJ2-1 TRBV27 TRBD1
TGTGCCAGCAGTGTCCTGCCTCTAGCGACATCCTACAATGAGCAGTTCTTC CASSVLPLATSYNEQFF 17 - TRBJ2-1 TRBV6-4 -
TGTGCCAGTAGTATCCTAGCGTCACCTAGCACAGATACGCAGTATTTT CASSILASPSTDTQYF 16 - TRBJ2-3 TRBV19 -
TGTGCCAGCAGCTTTTCCGGGGTCGACGAGCAGTACTTC CASSFSGVDEQYF 13 - TRBJ2-7 TRBV5-4 -
TGTGCCAGCAGTCTTGGTCTATCGAACACCGGGGAGCTGTTTTTT CASSLGLSNTGELFF 15 - TRBJ2-2 TRBV28 -
TGTGCCAGCAGCTTGGCCCCCAGGACGGGACTATACGAGCAGTACTTC CASSLAPRTGLYEQYF 16 - TRBJ2-7 TRBV5-8 TRBD2
TGTGCCAGCAGCTTGGCAGGGGAGACCTATGGCTACACCTTC CASSLAGETYGYTF 14 once TRBJ1-2 TRBV7-9 -
TGTGCCAGCAGTGGTGAGAGGTCCTCTGGGGCCAACGTCCTGACTTTC CASSGERSSGANVLTF 16 - TRBJ2-6 TRBV2 -
TGTGCCAGCAGTCCCAGCGGGGTAAGCACAGATACGCAGTATTTT CASSPSGVSTDTQYF 15 - TRBJ2-3 TRBV9 TRBD2
TGTGCCAGCAGCCTAGGGGACAGGGCCTTTGAAGCTTTCTTT CASSLGDRAFEAFF 14 - TRBJ1-1 TRBV5-4 TRBD1
TGTGCCAGCAGCTTGGGGTTAGCGCAAGAGACCCAGTACTTC CASSLGLAQETQYF 14 - TRBJ2-5 TRBV5-4 -
TGTGCCAGCAGCTTGGTAAATTCCGGGACAGGCCTCTACGAGCAGTACTTC CASSLVNSGTGLYEQYF 17 - TRBJ2-7 TRBV5-5 TRBD1
TGTGCCAGCAGTTTATTTGGCCCAAACGAGCAGTACTTC CASSLFGPNEQYF 13 - TRBJ2-7 TRBV27 -
TGTGCCAGCAGCAAAGTCGGTCTACCCCTGACTACCACCTCTCCCGGGGAGCTGTTTTTT CASSKVGLPLTTTSPGELFF 20 - TRBJ2-2 TRBV21-1 -
TGTGCCAGCAGTGACAGGGGGCTTTATTCACCCCTCCACTTT CASSDRGLYSPLHF 14 - TRBJ1-6 TRBV25-1 TRBD1
TGTGCCAGCAGTGAGTGGGGACAAACCCTCGAGCAGTACTTC CASSEWGQTLEQYF 14 - TRBJ2-7 TRBV2 -